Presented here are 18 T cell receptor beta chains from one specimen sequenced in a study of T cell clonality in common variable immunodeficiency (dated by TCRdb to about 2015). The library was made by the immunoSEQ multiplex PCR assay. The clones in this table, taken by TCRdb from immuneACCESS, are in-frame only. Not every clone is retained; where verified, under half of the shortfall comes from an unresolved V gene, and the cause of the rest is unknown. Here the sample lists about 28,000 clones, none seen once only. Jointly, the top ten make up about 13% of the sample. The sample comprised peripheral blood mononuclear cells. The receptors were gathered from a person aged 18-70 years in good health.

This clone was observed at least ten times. The CDR3 bases that were read are TGCAGTGCTAGAGATTCGGCCAGGGGAAATTCACCG. This encodes CSARDSARGNSP. In full, the CDR3 reads CSARDSARGNSPLFF. The chain links TRBV20-1 to TRBJ2-2, with a possible D match to TRBD1 (6 bases). The read terminates 3 residues before the CDR3 end, so the remaining end is supplied by the germline J gene. The CDR3 is 15 residues long. Germline V gene sequence: CDR1 DFQATT, CDR2 SNEGSKA (reference sequence).

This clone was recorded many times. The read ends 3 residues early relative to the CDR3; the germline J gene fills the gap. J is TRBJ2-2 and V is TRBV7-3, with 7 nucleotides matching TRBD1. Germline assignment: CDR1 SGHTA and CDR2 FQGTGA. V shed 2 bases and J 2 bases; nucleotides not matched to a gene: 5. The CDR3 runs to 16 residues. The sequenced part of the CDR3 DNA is TGTGCCAGCAGCTTATTAGGACAGGTTAACACCGGGGAG. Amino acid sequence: CASSLLGQVNTGE. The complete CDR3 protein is CASSLLGQVNTGELFF.

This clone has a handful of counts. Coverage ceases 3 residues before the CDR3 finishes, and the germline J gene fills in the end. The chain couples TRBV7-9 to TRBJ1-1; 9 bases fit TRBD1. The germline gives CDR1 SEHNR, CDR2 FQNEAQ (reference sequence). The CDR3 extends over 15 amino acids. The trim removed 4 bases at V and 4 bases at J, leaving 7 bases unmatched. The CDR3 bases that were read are TGTGCCAGCAGCTCGAAGAAGACAGGGGGCACTGAA. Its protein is CASSSKKTGGTE. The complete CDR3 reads CASSSKKTGGTEAFF.

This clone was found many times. The sequenced part of the CDR3 DNA is TGTGCCAGCAGCTTAATCAGGGGTGGGGAA. This codes for CASSLIRGGE. The complete CDR3 protein is CASSLIRGGEAFF. This chain links TRBV7-3 with TRBJ1-1; tentatively, D is TRBD1 (6 bases). The sequence runs out 3 residues before the end of the CDR3; the remainder is reconstructed from the germline J gene. The CDR3 loop spans 13 amino acids. Germline-derived CDR1 and CDR2 are SGHTA and FQGTGA.

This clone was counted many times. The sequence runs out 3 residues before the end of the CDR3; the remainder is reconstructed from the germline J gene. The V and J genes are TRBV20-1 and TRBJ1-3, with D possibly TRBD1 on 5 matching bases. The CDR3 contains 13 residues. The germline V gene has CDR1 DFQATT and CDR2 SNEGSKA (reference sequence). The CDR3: CGLDGGGGNTIYF. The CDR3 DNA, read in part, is TGCGGGCTGGACGGGGGAGGAGGAAACACC.

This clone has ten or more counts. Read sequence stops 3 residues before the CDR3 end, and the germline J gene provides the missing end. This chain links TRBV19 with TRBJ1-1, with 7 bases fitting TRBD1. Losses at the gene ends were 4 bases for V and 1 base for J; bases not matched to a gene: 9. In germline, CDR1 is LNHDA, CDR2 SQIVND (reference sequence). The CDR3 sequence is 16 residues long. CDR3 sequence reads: CASSRRQGSGNTEAFF. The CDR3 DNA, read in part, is TGTGCCAGTAGTAGACGACAGGGTTCTGGGAACACTGAA.

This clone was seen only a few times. The sequenced CDR3 bases are TGTGCCAGCAGCTTAGATGAACAGGCAAATCAGCCC. Protein product: CASSLDEQANQP. In full, the CDR3 is CASSLDEQANQPQHF. This chain joins TRBV7-8 and TRBJ1-5; tentatively, D is TRBD1 (5 bases). The read ends 3 residues shy of where the CDR3 ends; the end is completed using the germline J gene. V was trimmed by 1 base and J by 4 bases, leaving 11 bases between them. Germline CDR1 SGHVS, CDR2 FQNEAQ. This CDR3 region has 15 residues.

Here the CDR3 reads CASSEAGAERTEAFF. The sequenced CDR3 bases are TGTGCCAGCAGTGAGGCAGGGGCCGAACGGACTGAA. The rearrangement links TRBV2 to TRBJ1-1; a weak D match, TRBD1 (6 bases). The read halts 3 residues ahead of the CDR3 end, with the missing end drawn from the germline J gene. The CDR3 is made up of 15 amino acids. Germline CDR1 reads SNHLY; CDR2 reads FYNNEI. V was shortened by 3 bases and J by 5 bases, with 16 bases between the two germline ends.

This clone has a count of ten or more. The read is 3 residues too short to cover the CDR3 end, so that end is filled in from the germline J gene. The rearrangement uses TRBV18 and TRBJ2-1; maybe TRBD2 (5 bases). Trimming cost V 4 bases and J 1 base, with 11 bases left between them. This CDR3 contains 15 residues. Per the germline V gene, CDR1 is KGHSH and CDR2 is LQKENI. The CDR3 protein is CASSQTTKSYNEQFF. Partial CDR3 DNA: TGTGCCAGCTCACAAACGACTAAGTCCTACAATGAG.

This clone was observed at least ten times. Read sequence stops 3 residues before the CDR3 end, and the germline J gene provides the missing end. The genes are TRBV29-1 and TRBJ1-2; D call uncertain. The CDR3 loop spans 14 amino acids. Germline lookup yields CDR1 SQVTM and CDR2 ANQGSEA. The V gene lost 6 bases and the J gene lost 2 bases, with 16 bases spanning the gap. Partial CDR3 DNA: TGCAGCGTCAGGCCCCCTGGCACCAACTATGGC. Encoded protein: CSVRPPGTNYG. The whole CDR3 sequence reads CSVRPPGTNYGYTF.

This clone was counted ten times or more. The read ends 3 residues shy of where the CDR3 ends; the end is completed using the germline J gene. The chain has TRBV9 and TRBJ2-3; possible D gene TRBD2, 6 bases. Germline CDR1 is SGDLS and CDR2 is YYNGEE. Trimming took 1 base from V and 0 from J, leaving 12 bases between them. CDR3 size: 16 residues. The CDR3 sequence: CASSVNAGPSTDTQYF. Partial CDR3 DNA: TGTGCCAGCAGCGTAAATGCGGGGCCTAGCACAGATACG.

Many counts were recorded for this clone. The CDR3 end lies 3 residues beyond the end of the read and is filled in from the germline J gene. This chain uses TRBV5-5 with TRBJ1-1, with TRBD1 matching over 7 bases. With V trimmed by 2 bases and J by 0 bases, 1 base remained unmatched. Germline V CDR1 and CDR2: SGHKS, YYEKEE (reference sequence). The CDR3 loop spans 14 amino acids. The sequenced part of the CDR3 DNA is TGTGCCAGCAGCTTTCAGGGGGTGAACACTGAA. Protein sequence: CASSFQGVNTE. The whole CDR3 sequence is CASSFQGVNTEAFF.

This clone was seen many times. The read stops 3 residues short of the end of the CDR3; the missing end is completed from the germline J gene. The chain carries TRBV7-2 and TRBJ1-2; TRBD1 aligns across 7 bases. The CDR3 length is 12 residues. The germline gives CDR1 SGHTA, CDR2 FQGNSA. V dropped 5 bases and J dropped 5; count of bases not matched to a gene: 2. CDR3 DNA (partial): TGTGCCAGCAGCCTACAGGGGTATGGC. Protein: CASSLQGYG. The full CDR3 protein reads CASSLQGYGYTF.

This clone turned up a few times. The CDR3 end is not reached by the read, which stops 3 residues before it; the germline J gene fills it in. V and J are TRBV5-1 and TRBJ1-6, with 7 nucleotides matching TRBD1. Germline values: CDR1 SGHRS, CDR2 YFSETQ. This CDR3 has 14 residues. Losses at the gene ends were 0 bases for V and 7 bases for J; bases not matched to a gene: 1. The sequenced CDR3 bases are TGCGCCAGCAGCTTGGGGGACAGCAATTCACCC. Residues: CASSLGDSNSP. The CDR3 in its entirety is CASSLGDSNSPLHF.

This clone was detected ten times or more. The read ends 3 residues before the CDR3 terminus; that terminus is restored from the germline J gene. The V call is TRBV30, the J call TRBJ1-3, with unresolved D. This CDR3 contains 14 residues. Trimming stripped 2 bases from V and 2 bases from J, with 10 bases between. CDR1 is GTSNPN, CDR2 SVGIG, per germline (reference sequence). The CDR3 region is CAWSPTRAGNTIYF. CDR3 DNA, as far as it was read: TGTGCCTGGAGTCCGACACGTGCTGGAAACACC.

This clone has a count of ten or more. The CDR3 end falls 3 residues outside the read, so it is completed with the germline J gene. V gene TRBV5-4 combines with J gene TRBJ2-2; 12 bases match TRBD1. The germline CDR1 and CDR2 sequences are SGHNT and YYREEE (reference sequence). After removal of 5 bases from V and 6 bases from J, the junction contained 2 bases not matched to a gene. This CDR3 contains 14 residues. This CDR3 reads CASRRDRGPGELFF. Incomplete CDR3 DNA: TGTGCCAGCAGACGGGACAGGGGGCCCGGGGAG.

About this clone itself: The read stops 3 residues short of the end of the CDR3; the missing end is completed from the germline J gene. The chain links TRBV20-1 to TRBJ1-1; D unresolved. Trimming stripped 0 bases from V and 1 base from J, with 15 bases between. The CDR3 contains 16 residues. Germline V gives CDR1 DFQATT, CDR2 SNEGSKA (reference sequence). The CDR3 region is CSARDRFWARNTEAFF. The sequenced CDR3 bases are TGCAGTGCTAGAGATCGGTTTTGGGCCAGGAACACTGAA.

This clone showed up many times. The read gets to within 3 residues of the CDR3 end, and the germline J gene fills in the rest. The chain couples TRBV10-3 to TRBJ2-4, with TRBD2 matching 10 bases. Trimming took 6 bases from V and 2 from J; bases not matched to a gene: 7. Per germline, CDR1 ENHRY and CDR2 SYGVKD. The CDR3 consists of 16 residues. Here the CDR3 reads CAISSAGGLTKNIQYF. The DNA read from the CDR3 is TGTGCCATCAGCTCAGCGGGGGGGTTAACCAAAAACATT.